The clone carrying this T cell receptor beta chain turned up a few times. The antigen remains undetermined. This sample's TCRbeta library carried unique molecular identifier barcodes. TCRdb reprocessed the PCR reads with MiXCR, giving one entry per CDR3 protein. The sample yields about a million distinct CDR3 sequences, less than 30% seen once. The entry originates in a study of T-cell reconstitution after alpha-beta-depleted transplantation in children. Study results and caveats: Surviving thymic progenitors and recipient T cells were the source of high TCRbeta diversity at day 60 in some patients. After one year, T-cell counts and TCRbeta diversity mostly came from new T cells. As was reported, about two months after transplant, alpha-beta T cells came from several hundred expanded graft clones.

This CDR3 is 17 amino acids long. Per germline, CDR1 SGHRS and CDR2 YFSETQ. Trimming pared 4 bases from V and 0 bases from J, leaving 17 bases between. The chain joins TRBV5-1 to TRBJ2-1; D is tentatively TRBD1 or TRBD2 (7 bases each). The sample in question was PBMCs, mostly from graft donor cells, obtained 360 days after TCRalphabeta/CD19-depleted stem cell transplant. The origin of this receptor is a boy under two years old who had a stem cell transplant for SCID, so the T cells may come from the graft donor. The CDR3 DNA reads TGCGCCAGCAGCGAGGCGCAGGGGGGGGTCTCCTACAATGAGCAGTTCTTC. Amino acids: CASSEAQGGVSYNEQFF.